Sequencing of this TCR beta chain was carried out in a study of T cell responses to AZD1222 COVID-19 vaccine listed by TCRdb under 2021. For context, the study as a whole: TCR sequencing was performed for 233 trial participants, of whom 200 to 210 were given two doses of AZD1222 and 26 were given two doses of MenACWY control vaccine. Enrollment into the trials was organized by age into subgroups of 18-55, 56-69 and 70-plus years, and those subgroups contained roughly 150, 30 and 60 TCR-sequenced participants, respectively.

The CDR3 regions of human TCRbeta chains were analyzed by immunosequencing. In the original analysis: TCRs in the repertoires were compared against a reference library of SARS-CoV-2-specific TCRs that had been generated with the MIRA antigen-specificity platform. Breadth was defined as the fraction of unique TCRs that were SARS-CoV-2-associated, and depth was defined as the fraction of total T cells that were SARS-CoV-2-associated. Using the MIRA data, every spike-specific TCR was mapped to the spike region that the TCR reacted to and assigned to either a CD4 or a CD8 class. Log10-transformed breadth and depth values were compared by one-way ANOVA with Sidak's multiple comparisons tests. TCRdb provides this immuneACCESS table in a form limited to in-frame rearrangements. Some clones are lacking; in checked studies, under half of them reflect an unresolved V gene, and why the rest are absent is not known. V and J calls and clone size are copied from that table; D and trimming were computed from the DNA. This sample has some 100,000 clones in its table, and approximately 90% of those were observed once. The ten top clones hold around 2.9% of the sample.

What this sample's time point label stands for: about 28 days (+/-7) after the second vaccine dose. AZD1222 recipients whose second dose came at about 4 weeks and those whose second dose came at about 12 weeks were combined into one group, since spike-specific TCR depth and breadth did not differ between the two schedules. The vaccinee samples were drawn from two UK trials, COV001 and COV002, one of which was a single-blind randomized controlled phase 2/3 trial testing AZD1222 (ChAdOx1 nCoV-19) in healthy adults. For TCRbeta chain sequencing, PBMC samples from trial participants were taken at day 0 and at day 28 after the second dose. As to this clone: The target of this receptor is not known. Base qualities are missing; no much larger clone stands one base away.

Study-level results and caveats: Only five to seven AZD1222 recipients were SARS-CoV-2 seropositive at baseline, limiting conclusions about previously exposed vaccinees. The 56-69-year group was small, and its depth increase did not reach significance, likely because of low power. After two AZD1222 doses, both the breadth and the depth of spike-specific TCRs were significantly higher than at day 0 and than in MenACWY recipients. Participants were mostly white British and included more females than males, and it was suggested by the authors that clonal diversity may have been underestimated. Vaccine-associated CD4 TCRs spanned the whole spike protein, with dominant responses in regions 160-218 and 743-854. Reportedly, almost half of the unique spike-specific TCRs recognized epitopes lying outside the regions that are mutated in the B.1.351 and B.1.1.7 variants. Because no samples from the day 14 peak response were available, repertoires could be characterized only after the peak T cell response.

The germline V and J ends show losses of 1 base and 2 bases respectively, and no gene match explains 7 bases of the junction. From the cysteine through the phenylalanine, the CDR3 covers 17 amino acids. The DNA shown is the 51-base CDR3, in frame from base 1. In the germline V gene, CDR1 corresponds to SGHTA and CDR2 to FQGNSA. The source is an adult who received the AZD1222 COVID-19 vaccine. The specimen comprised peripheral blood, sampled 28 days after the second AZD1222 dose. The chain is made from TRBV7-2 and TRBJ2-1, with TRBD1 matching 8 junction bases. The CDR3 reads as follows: CASSLDLAGGAYNEQFF. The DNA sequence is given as TGTGCCAGCAGCTTAGATCTTGCAGGGGGCGCCTACAATGAGCAGTTCTTC.